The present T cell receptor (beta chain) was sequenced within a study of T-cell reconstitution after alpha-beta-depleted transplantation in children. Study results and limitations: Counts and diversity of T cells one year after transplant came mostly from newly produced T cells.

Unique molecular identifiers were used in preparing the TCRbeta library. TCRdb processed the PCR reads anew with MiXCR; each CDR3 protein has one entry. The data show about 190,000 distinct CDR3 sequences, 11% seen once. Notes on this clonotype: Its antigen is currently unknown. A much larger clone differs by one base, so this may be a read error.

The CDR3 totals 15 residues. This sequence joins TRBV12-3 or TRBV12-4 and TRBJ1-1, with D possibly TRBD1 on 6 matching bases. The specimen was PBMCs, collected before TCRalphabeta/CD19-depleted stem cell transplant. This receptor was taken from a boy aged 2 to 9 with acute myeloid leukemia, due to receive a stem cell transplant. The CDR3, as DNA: TGTGCCAGCTGTTTGTACAGGGTAGGGAACACTGAAGCTTTCTTT. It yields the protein CASCLYRVGNTEAFF.